The text below deals with one TCR beta chain. As yet, its antigen is unknown. Trimming left V 6 bases short and J 8 bases short, with 16 bases between. This CDR3 spans 13 amino acids. Looked up from germline, CDR1 is MNHNY and CDR2 is SVGAGI (reference sequence). This specimen comes from a study of cytomegalovirus exposure and HLA in healthy donors. 60 Vbeta and 13 Jbeta primers were used in PCR. Only in-frame clones appear in the TCRdb table, and some are missing; sequencing was by immunoSEQ multiplex PCR. The sample lists about 150,000 clones; roughly 77% were seen once. The study, taken as a whole, reports: The study assumed roughly uniform donor sequencing depth for presence/absence analyses.

The sequence was collected from a man in his thirties or forties in good health and CMV-seropositive. V and J are TRBV6-6 and TRBJ1-2; tentatively, D is TRBD1 (6 bases). The sequenced sample was PBMCs. This CDR3 is CASSLDSVSGYTF. The CDR3 DNA sequence: TGTGCCAGCAGCCTGGACAGTGTGAGCGGCTACACCTTC.